Included here is one T cell receptor (beta chain) sequence, with context. This record belongs to a study of T cells in tumors after PD-1 blockade. Germline values: CDR1 SNHLY, CDR2 FYNNEI. This CDR3 region has 16 residues. Trimming left V 0 bases short and J 0 bases short, with 9 bases between. The data were produced by immunoSEQ multiplex PCR, yet TCRdb's version contains in-frame clones alone and is incomplete. The profile shows 15,000 or so clones, approximately 80% of them singletons. This receptor was taken from a human donor with basal cell carcinoma. The chain combines TRBV2 with TRBJ1-5; no definite D call. The specimen was PBMCs, collected after anti-PD-1 treatment. The CDR3 DNA is TGTGCCAGCAGTGAAGCCCGGGCTTATAGCAATCAGCCCCAGCATTTT. It codes for CASSEARAYSNQPQHF.